This TCR beta chain is drawn from a study of CD8+ T cells in alopecia areata. The study's findings and limits: Normal skin's resident alphabeta T cells are also sequenced in scalp samples.

Reverse transcription of extracted RNA yielded cDNA, which provided the sequencing template. Profiled with immunoSEQ multiplex PCR; TCRdb holds only in-frame clones, not every one. The sample has 140,000 to 150,000 clones; about 60% are singletons. V shed 6 bases and J shed 4 bases, with 18 bases lying between them. In germline, CDR1 is SNHLY, CDR2 FYNNEI. There are 15 residues in the CDR3. Note on this clone: The antigen is undetermined.

This clonotype was obtained from a human donor with alopecia areata. The source was CD4+ T cells sorted from blood, collected at week 0. This rearrangement joins TRBV2 to TRBJ1-1; D may be TRBD1 (6 bases). In DNA, the CDR3 is TGTGCCAGCAGGAGAGATTTGGGGGCCGGCACTGAAGCTTTCTTT. This translates into CASRRDLGAGTEAFF.